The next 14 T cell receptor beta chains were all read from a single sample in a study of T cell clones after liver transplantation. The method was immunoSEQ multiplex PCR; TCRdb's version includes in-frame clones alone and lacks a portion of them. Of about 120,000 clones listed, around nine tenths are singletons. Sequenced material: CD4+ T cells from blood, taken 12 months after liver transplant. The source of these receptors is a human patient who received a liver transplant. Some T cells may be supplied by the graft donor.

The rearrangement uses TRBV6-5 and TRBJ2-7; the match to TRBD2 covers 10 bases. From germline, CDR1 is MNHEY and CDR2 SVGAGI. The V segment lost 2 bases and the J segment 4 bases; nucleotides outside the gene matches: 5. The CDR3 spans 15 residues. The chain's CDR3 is CASSYRASGSYEQYF. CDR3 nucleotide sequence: TGTGCCAGCAGTTACAGGGCTAGCGGGAGTTACGAGCAGTACTTC.

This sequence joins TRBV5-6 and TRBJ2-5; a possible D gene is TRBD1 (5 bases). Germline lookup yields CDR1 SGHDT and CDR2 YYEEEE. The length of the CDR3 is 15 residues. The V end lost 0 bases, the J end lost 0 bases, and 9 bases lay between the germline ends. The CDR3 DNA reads TGTGCCAGCAGCTTGGCGTCAGGGTACCAAGAGACCCAGTACTTC. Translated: CASSLASGYQETQYF.

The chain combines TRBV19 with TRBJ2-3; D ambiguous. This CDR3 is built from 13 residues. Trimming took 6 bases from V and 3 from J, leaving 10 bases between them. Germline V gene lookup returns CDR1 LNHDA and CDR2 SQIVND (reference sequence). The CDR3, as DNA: TGTGCCAGTAGCCTACGCAGAACAGATACGCAGTATTTT. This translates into CASSLRRTDTQYF.

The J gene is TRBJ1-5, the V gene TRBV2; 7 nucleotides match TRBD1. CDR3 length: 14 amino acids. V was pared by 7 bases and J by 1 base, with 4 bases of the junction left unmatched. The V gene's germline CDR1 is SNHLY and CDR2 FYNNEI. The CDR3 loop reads CASNQGESNQPQHF. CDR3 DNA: TGTGCCAGCAACCAGGGGGAGAGCAATCAGCCCCAGCATTTT.

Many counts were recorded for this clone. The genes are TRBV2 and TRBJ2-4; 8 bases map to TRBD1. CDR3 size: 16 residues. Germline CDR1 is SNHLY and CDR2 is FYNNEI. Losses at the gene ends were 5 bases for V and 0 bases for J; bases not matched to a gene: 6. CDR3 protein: CASSRTGGQAKNIQYF. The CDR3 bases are TGTGCCAGCAGTCGTACAGGGGGTCAAGCCAAAAACATTCAGTACTTC.

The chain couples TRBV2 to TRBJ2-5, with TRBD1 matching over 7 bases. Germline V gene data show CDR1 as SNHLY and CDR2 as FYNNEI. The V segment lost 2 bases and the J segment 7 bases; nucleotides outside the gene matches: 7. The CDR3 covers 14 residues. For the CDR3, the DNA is TGTGCCAGCAGTGAATACGGCTCAGGGGGGACCCAGTACTTC. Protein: CASSEYGSGGTQYF.

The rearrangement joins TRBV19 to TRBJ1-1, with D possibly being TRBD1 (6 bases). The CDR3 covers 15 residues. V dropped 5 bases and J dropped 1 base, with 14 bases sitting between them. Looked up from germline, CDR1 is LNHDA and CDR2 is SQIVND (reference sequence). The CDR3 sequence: CASSPRQGSNTEAFF. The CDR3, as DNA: TGTGCCAGTAGTCCCCGTCAGGGGTCGAACACTGAAGCTTTCTTT.

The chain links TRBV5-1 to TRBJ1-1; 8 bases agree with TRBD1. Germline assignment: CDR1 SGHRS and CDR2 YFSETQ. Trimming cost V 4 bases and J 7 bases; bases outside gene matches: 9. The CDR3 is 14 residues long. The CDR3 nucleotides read TGCGCCAGCAGCGGCCCGGACAGGGTTAATGAAGCTTTCTTT. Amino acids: CASSGPDRVNEAFF.

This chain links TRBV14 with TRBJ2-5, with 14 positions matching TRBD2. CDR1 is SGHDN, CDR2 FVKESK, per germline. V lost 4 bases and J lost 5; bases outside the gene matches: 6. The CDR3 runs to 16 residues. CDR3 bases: TGTGCCAGCAGCCTTCCCGGGACTAGCGGGAGTGAGACCCAGTACTTC. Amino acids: CASSLPGTSGSETQYF. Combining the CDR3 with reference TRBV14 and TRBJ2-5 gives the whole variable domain EAGVTQFPSHSVIEKGQTVTLRCDPISGHDNLYWYRRVMGKEIKFLLHFVKESKQDESGMPNNRFLAERTGGTYSTLKVQPAELEDSGVYFCASSLPGTSGSETQYFGPGTRLLVL.

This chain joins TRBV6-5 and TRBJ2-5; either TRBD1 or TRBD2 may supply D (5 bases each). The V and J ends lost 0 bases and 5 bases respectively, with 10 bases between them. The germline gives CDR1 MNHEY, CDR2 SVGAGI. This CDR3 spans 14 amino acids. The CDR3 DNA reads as TGTGCCAGCAGTTACTCTGGGGGACGCGAGACCCAGTACTTC. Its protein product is CASSYSGGRETQYF.

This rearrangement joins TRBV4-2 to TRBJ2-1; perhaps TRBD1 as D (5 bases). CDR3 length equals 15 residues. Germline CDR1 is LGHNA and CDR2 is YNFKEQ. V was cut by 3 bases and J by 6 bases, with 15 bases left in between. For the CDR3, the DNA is TGTGCCAGCAGCCATACTACGGCAGGGCCCAATGAGCAGTTCTTC. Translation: CASSHTTAGPNEQFF.

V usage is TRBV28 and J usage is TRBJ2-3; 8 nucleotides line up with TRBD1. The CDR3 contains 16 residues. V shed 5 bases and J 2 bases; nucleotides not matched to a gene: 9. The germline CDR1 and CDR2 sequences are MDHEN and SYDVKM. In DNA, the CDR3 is TGTGCCAGCAGTCCCTCGGGACAGGATTCCACAGATACGCAGTATTTT. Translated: CASSPSGQDSTDTQYF.

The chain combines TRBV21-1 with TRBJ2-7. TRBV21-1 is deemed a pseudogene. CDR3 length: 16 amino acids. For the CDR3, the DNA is TGTGCCAGCAGCAAAGTTTGGGACCGTTCTTCCTACGAGCAGTACTTC. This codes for CASSKVWDRSSYEQYF.

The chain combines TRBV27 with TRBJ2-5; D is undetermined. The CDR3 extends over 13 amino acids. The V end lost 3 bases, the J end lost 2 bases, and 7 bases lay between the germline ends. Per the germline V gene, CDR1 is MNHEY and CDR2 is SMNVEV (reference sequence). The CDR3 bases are TGTGCCAGCAGTTTCCGAGTACAAGAGACCCAGTACTTC. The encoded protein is CASSFRVQETQYF.